The following is a TCR beta chain sequence with its context. The antigen remains unidentified. This sample was included in a study of response to subunit inactivated influenza vaccine. Points from the study as a whole: Only a handful of new T cells, the authors suggested, are recruited with each seasonal influenza vaccination.

TCRdb re-analysed the RT-PCR reads in MiXCR, keeping a single row per CDR3 protein. This sample carries around 650,000 distinct CDR3 sequences, around 16% of them seen once, and the ten largest clones take approximately 10%. The V and J ends lost 8 bases and 6 bases respectively, with 20 bases between them. Germline values: CDR1 LNHDA, CDR2 SQIVND (reference sequence). The CDR3 totals 15 residues. The J gene is TRBJ1-5, the V gene TRBV19; TRBD1 might be the D (6 bases). The clonotype comes from a man aged 45-65 years who received an inactivated influenza vaccine. Here the sequenced sample was PBMCs from blood, taken approximately 12 days after vaccination. The CDR3 coding sequence is TGTGCCAGTGGCGACCAAGGGGGGGCATCTCAGCCCCAGCATTTT. Translated, it gives CASGDQGGASQPQHF.